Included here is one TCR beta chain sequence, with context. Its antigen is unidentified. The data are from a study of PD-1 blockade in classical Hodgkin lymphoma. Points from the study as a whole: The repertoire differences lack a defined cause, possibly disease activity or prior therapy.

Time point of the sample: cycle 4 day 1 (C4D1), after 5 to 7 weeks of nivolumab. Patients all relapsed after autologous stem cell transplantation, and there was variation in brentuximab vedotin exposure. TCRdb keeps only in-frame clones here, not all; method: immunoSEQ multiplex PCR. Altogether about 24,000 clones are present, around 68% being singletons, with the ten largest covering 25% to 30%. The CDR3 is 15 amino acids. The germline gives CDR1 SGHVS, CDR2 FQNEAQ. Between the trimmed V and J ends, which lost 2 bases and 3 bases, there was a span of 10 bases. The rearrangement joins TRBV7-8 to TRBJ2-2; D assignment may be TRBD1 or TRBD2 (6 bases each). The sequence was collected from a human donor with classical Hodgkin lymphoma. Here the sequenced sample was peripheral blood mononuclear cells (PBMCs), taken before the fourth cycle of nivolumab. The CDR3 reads CASSLYREDTGELFF. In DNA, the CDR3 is TGTGCCAGCAGCTTATACAGGGAGGACACCGGGGAGCTGTTTTTT.